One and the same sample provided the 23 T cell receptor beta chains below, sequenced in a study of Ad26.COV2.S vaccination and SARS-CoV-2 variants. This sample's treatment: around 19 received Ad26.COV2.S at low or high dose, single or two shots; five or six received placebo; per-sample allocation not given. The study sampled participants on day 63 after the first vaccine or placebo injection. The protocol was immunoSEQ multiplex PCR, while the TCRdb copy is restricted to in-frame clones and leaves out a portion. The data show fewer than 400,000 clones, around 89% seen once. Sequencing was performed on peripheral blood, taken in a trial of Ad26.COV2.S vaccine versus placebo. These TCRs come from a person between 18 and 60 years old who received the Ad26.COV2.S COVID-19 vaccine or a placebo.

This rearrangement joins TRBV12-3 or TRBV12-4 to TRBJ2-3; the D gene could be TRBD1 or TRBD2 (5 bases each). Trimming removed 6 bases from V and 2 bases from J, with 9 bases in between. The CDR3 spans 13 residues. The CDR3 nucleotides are TGTGCCAGCAGGGGACCCGACACAGATACGCAGTATTTT. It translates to CASRGPDTDTQYF.

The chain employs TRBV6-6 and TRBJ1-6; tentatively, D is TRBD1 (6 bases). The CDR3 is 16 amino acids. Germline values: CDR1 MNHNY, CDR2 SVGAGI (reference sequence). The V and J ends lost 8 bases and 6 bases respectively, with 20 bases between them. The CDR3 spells CASDQGGGEVNSPLHF. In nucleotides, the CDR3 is TGTGCCAGCGATCAAGGGGGGGGCGAGGTTAATTCACCCCTCCACTTT.

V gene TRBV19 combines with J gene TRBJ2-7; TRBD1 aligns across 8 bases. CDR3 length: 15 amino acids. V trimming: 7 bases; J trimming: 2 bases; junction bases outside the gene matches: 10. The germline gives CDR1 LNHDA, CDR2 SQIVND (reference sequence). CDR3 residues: CASILRDRSTYEQYF. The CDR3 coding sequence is TGTGCCAGTATTCTCCGGGACAGGTCCACCTACGAGCAGTACTTC.

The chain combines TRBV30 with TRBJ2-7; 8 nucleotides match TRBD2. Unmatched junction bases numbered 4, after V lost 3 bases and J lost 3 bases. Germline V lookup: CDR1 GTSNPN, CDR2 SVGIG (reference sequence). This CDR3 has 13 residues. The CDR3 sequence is CAWRPGGIYEQYF. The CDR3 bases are TGTGCCTGGAGGCCGGGGGGGATCTACGAGCAGTACTTC.

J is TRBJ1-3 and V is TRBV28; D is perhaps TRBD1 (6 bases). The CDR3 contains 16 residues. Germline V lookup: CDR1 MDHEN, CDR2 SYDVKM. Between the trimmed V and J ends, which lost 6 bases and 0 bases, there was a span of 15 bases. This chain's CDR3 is CASSWGGASSGNTIYF. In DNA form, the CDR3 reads TGTGCCAGCAGCTGGGGGGGGGCCAGCTCTGGAAACACCATATATTTT.

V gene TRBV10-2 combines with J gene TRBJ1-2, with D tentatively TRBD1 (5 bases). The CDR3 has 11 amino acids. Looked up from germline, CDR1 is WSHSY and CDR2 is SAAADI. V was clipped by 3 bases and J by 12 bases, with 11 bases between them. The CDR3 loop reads CASSEGAGHTF. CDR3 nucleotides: TGCGCCAGCAGTGAAGGGGCAGGACACACCTTC.

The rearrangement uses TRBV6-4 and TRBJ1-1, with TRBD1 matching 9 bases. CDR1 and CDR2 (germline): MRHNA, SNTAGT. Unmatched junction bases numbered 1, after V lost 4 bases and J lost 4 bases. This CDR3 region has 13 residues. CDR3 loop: CASSADRGTEAFF. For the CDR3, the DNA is TGTGCCAGCAGTGCGGACAGGGGCACTGAAGCTTTCTTT.

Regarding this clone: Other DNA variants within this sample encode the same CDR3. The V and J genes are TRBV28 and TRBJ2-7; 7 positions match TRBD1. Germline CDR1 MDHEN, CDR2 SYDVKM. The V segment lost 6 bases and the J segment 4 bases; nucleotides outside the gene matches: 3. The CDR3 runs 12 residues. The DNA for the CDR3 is TGTGCCAGCAGGTTACAGGGGTACGAGCAGTACTTC. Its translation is CASRLQGYEQYF.

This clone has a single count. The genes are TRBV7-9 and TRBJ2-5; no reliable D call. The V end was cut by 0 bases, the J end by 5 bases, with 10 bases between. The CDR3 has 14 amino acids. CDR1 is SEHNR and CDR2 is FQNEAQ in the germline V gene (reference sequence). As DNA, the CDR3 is TGTGCCAGCAGCTTAGCGATGGGGTGGGAGACCCAGTACTTC. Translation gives CASSLAMGWETQYF.

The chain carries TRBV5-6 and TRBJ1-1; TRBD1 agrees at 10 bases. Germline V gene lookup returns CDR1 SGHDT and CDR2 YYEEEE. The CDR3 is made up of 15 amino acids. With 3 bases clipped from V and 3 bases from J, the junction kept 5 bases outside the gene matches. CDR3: CASSYRQGADTEAFF. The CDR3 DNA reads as TGTGCCAGCAGCTACCGACAGGGGGCGGACACTGAAGCTTTCTTT. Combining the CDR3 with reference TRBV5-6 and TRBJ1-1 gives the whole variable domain DAGVTQSPTHLIKTRGQQVTLRCSPKSGHDTVSWYQQALGQGPQFIFQYYEEEERQRGNFPDRFSGHQFPNYSSELNVNALLLGDSALYLCASSYRQGADTEAFFGQGTRLTVV.

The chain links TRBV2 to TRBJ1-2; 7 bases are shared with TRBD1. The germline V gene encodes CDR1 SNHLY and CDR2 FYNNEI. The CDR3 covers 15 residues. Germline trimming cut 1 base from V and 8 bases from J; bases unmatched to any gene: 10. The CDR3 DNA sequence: TGTGCCAGCAGTGAAGTCCCGACAGGGTTGTTGGGCTACACCTTC. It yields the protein CASSEVPTGLLGYTF.

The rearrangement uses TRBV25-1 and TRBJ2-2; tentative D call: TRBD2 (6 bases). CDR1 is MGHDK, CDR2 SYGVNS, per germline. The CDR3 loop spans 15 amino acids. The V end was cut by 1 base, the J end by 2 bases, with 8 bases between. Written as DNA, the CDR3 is TGTGCCAGCAGTGAATCGGGGGTAAACACCGGGGAGCTGTTTTTT. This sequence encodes CASSESGVNTGELFF.

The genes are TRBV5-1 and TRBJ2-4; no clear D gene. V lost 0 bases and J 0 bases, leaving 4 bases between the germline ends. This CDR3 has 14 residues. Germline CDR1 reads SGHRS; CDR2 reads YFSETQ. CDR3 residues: CASSLGGAKNIQYF. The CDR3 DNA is TGCGCCAGCAGCTTGGGGGGAGCCAAAAACATTCAGTACTTC.

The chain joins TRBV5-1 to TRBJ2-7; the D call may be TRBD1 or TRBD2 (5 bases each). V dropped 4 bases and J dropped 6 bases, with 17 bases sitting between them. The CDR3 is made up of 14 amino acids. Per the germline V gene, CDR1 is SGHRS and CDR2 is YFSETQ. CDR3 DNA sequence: TGCGCCAGCAGCCACTCCGGGGTTGGGGGCGAGCAGTACTTC. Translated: CASSHSGVGGEQYF.

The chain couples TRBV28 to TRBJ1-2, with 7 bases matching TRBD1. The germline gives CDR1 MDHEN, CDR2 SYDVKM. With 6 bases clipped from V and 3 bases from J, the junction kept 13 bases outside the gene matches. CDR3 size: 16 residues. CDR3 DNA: TGTGCCAGCAGACCCCGGACAGGCCCCGAAGACTATGGCTACACCTTC. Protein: CASRPRTGPEDYGYTF.

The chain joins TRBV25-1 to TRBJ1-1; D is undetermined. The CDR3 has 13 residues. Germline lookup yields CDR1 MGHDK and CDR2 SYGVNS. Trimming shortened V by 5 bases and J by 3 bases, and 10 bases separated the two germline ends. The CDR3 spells CASSLGPDTEAFF. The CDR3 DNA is TGTGCCAGCAGTCTTGGACCGGACACTGAAGCTTTCTTT.

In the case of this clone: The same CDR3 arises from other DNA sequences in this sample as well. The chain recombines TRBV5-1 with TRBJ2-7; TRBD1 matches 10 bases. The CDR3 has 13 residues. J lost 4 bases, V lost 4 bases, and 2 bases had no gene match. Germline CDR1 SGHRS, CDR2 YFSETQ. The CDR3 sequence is CASSTGQGYEQYF. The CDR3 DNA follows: TGCGCCAGCAGCACGGGACAGGGGTACGAGCAGTACTTC.

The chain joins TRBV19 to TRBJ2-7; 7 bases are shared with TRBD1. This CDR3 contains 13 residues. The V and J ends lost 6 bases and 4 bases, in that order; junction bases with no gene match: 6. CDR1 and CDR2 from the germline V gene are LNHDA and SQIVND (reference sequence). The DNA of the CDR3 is TGTGCCAGTAGCAGACAGGGTGTGTACGAGCAGTACTTC. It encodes CASSRQGVYEQYF.

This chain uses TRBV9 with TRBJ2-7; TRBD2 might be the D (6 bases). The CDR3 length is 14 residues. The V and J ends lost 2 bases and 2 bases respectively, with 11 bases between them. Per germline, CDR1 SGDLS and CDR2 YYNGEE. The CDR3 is CASSVDGGAYEQYF. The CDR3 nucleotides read TGTGCCAGCAGCGTTGACGGGGGAGCCTACGAGCAGTACTTC.

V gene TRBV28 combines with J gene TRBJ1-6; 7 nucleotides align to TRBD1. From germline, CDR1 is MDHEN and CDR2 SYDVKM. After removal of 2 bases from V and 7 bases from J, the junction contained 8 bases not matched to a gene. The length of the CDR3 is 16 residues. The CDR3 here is CASSLGRQGSNSPLHF. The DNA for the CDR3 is TGTGCCAGCAGTTTAGGACGACAGGGTAGCAATTCACCCCTCCACTTT.

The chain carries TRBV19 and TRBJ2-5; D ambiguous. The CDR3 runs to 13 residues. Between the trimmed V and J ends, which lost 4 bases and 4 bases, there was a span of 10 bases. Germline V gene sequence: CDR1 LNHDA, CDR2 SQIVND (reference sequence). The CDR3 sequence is CASSTSGRETQYF. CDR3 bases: TGTGCCAGTAGTACGTCGGGTCGAGAGACCCAGTACTTC.

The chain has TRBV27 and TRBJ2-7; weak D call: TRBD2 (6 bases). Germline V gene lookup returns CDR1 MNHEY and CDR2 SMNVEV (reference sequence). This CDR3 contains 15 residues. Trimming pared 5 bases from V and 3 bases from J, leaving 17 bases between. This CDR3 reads CASSPASAGGYEQYF. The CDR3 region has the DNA TGTGCCAGCAGTCCGGCTAGCGCTGGGGGCTACGAGCAGTACTTC.

CDR3 DNA: TGTGCCAGCAGCCAAGGGCGCTATGGCTACACCTTC. This translates into CASSQGRYGYTF. The chain carries TRBV3-1 (or the pseudogene TRBV3-2) and TRBJ1-2; no reliable D call. Germline V lookup: CDR1 LGHDT, CDR2 YNNKEL (reference sequence). The CDR3 loop spans 12 amino acids. The V and J ends lost 1 base and 4 bases respectively, with 4 bases between them.